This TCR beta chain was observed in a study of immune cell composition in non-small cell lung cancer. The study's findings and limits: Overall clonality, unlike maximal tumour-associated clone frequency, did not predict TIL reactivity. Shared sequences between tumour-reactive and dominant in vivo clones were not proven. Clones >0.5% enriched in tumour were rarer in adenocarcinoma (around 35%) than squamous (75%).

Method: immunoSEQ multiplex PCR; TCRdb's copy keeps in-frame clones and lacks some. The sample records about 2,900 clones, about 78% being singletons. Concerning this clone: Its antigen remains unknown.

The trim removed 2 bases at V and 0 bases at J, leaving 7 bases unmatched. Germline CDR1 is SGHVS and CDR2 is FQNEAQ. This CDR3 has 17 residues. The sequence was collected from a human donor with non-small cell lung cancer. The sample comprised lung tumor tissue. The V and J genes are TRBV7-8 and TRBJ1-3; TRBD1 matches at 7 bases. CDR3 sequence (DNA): TGTGCCAGCAGCTTATGGACAGGAGCCTACTCTGGAAACACCATATATTTT. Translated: CASSLWTGAYSGNTIYF.